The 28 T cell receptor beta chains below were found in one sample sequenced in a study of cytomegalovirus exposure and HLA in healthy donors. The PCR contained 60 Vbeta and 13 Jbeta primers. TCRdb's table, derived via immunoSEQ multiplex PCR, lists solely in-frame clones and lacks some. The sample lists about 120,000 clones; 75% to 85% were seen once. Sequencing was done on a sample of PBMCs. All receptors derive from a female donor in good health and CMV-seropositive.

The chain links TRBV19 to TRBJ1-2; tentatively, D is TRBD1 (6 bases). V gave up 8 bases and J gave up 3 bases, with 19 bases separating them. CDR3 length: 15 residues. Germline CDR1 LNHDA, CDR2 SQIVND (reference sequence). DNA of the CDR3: TGTGCCAGTCACGACGCCAGGGGCATGGACTATGGCTACACCTTC. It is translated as CASHDARGMDYGYTF.

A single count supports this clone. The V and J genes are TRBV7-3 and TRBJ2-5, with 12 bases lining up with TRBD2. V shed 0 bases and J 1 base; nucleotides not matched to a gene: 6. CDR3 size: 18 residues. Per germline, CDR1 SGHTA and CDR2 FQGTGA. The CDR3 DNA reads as TGTGCCAGCAGCTTAACGACTAGCGGGGGCGCTACCCAAGAGACCCAGTACTTC. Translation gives CASSLTTSGGATQETQYF.

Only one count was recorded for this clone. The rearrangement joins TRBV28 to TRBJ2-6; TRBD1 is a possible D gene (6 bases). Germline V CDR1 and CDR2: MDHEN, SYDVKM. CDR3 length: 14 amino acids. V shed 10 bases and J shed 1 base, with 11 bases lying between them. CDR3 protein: CAIHDRSGANVLTF. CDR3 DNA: TGTGCCATCCACGACAGGTCTGGGGCCAACGTCCTGACTTTC.

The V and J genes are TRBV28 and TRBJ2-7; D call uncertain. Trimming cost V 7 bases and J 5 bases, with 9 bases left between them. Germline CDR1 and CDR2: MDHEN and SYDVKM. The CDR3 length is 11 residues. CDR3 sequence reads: CASTVRDEQYF. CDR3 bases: TGTGCCAGCACAGTTCGGGACGAGCAGTACTTC.

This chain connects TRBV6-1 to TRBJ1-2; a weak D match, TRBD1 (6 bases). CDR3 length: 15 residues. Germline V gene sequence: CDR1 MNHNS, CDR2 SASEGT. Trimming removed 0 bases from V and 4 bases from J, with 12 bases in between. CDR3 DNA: TGTGCCAGCAGTGAAGCGTACAGGGATGCCTATGGCTACACCTTC. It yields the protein CASSEAYRDAYGYTF.

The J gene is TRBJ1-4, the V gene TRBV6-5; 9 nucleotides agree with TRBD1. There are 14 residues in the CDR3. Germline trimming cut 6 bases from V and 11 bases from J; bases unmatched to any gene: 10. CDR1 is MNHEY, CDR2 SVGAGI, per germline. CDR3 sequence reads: CASSPDRGYRKLFF. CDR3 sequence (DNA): TGTGCCAGCAGCCCGGACAGGGGTTATCGGAAACTGTTTTTT.

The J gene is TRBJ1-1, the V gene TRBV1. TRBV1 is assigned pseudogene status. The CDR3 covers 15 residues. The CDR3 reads CTSSQRYKTGRMAFF. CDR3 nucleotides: TGCACCAGCAGCCAGAGATATAAAACCGGGAGGATGGCTTTCTTT.

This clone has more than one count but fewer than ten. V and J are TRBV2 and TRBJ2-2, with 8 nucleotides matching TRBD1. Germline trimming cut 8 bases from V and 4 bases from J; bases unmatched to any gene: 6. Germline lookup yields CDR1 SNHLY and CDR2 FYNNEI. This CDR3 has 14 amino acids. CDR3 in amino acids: CASGGQAITGELFF. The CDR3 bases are TGTGCCAGCGGGGGACAGGCAATCACCGGGGAGCTGTTTTTT.

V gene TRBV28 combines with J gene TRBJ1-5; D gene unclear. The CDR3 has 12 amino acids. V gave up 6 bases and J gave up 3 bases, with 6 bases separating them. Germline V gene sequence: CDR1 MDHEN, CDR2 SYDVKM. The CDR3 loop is CASRAVNQPQHF. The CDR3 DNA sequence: TGTGCCAGCAGGGCGGTCAATCAGCCCCAGCATTTT. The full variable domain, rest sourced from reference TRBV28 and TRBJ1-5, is DVKVTQSSRYLVKRTGEKVFLECVQDMDHENMFWYRQDPGLGLRLIYFSYDVKMKEKGDIPEGYSVSREKKERFSLILESASTNQTSMYLCASRAVNQPQHFGDGTRLSIL.

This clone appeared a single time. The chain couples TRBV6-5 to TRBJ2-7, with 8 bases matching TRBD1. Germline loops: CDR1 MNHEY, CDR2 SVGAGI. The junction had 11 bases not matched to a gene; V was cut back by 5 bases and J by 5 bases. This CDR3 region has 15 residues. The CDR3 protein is CASSASRRGQHEQYF. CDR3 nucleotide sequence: TGTGCCAGCAGTGCTAGCCGCAGGGGGCAACACGAGCAGTACTTC.

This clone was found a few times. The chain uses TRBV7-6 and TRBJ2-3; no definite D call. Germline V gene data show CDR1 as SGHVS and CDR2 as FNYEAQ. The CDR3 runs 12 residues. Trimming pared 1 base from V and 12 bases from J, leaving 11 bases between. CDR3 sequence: CASSLGQVEQYF. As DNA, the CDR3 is TGTGCCAGCAGCTTAGGTCAGGTAGAACAGTATTTT.

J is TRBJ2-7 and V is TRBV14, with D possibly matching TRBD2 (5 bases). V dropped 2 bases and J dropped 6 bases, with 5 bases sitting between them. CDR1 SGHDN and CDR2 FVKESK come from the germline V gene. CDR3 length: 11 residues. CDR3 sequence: CASSQLAEQYF. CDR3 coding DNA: TGTGCCAGCAGCCAACTAGCCGAGCAGTACTTC.

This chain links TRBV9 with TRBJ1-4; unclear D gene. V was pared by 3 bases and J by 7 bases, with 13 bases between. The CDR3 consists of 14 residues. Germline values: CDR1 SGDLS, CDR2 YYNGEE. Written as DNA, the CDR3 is TGTGCCAGCAGCGGGTCGGAGGAGGGTGAAAAACTGTTTTTT. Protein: CASSGSEEGEKLFF.

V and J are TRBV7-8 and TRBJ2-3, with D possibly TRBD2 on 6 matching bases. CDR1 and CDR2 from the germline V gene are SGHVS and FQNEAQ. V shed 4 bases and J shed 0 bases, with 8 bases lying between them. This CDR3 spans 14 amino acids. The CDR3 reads CASSSSASTDTQYF. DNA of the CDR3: TGTGCCAGCAGCTCTAGCGCTAGCACAGATACGCAGTATTTT.

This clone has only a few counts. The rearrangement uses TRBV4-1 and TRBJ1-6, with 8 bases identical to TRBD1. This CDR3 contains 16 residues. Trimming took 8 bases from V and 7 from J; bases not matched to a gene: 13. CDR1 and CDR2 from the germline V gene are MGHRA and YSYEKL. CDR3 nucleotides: TGCGCCAGCCGACCATTTCAGACAGGGGTAAATTCACCCCTCCACTTT. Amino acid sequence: CASRPFQTGVNSPLHF.

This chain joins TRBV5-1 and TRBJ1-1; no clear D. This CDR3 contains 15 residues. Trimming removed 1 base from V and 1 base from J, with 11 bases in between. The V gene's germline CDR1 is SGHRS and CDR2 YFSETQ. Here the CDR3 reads CASSLYTAGNTEAFF. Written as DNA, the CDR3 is TGCGCCAGCAGCTTGTATACCGCAGGGAACACTGAAGCTTTCTTT.

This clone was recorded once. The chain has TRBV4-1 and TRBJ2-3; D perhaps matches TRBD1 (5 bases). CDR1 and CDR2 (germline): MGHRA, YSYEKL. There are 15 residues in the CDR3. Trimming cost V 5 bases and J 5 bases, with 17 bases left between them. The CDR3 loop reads CASSKVRAEGDTQYF. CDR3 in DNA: TGCGCCAGCAGCAAGGTCAGGGCGGAAGGAGATACGCAGTATTTT.

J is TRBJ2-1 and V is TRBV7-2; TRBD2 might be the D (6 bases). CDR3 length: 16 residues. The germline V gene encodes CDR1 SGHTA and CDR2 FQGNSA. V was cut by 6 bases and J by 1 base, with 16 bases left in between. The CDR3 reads CASSQSHGGSYNEQFF. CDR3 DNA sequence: TGTGCCAGCAGTCAGTCCCACGGGGGTTCCTACAATGAGCAGTTCTTC.

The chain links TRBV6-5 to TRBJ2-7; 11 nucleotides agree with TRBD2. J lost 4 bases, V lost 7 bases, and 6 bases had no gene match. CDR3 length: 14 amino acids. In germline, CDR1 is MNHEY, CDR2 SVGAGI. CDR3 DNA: TGTGCCAGCAAGAGACTAGCGGGGTCTTACGAGCAGTACTTC. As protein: CASKRLAGSYEQYF.

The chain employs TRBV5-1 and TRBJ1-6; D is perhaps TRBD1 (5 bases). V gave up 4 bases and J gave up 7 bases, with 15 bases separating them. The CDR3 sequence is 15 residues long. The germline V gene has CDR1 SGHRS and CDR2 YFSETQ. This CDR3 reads CASSQGVARNSPLHF. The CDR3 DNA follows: TGCGCCAGCAGCCAGGGCGTCGCGAGGAATTCACCCCTCCACTTT.

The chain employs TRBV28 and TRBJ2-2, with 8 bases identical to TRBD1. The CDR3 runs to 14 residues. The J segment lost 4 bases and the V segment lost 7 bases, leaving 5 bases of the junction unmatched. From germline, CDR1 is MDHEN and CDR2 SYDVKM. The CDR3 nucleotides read TGTGCCAGCACTACAGGGGGATCCACCGGGGAGCTGTTTTTT. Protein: CASTTGGSTGELFF.

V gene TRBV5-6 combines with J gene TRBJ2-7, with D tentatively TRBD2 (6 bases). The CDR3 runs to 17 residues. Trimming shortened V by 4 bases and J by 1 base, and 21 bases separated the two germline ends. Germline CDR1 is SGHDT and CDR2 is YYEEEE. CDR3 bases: TGTGCCAGCAGCGCGGATCGACTAGGCCATAGGTCCTACGAGCAGTACTTC. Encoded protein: CASSADRLGHRSYEQYF.

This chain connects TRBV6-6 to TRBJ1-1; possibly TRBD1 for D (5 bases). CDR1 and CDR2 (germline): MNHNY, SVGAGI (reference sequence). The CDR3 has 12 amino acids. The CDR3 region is CTGGEGRTEAFF. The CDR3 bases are TGTACGGGAGGGGAGGGGAGGACTGAAGCTTTCTTT.

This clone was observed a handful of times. CDR3 DNA sequence: TGTGCCAGCAGATATGACAGGGTCTCTGAAGCTTTCTTT. This sequence encodes CASRYDRVSEAFF. The chain is built from TRBV28 and TRBJ1-1, with TRBD1 matching 7 bases. The CDR3 contains 13 residues. The V gene's germline CDR1 is MDHEN and CDR2 SYDVKM. Losses at the gene ends were 6 bases for V and 6 bases for J; bases not matched to a gene: 7.

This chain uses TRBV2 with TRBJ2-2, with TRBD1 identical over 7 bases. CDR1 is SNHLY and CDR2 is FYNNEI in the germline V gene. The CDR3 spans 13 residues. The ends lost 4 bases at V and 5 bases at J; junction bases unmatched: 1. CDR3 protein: CASSAQGTGELFF. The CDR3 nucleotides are TGTGCCAGCAGTGCACAGGGGACCGGGGAGCTGTTTTTT.

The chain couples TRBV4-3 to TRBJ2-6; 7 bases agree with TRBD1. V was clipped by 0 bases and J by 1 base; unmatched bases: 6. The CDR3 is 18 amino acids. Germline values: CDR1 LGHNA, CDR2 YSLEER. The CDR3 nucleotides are TGCGCCAGCAGCCAAGATCCCCCGACAGGGTCTGGGGCCAACGTCCTGACTTTC. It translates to CASSQDPPTGSGANVLTF.

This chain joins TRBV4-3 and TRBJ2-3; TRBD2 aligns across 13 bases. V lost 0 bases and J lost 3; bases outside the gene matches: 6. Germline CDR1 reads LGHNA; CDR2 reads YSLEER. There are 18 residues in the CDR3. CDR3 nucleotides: TGCGCCAGCAGCCAAGATAGGACTAGCGGGGGTCAGACAGATACGCAGTATTTT. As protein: CASSQDRTSGGQTDTQYF.

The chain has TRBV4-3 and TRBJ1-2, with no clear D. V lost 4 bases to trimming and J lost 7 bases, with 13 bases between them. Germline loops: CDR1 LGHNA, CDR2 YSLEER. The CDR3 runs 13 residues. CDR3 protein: CASSLPRGGGYTF. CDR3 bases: TGCGCCAGCAGCCTCCCCCGGGGTGGTGGCTACACCTTC.